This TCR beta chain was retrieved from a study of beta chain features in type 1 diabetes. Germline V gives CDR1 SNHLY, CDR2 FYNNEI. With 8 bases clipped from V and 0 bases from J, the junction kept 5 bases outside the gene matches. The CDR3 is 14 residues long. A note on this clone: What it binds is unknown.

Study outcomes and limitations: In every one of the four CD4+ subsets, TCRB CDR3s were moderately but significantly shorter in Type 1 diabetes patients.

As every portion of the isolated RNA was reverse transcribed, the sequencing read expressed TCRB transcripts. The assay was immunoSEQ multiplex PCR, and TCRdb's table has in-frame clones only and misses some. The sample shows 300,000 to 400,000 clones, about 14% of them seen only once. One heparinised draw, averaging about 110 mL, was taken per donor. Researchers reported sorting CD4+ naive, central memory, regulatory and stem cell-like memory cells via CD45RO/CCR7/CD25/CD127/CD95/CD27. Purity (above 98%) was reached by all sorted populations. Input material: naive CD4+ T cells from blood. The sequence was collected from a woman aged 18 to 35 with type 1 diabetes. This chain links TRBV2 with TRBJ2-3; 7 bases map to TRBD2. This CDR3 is CASRAGLSTDTQYF. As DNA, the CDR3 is TGTGCCAGCCGAGCGGGACTAAGCACAGATACGCAGTATTTT.